This T cell receptor (beta chain) was observed in a study of blood T cell repertoires in COVID-19. Study overall: Material from acute and convalescent COVID-19 was sourced from the United States, Italy and Spain. From T cells, B-cell-depleted T cells, or PBMCs came the material, which was cDNA or gDNA.

Seattle's cohort entered during active infection and was followed longitudinally. Germline trimming cut 5 bases from V and 4 bases from J; bases unmatched to any gene: 7. CDR1 is SGHNT, CDR2 YYREEE, per germline (reference sequence). This CDR3 comprises 16 residues. Sequenced by immunoSEQ multiplex PCR; TCRdb stores in-frame clones only, minus some. This sample has 150,000 or so clones, with roughly 85% found just once. Sequences were obtained from peripheral blood. The V call is TRBV5-4, the J call TRBJ2-2; TRBD1 matches at 11 bases. The source of this sequence is an older woman with COVID-19, enrolled during active disease. Written as DNA, the CDR3 is TGTGCCAGCAGAAAAGGACAGGGGGCGGTCACCGGGGAGCTGTTTTTT. It is translated as CASRKGQGAVTGELFF.